Listed below are T cell receptor beta chains from one sample, sequenced in a study of radiotherapy plus CTLA-4 blockade in lung cancer. Produced via immunoSEQ multiplex PCR; TCRdb's table is partial and in-frame only. The sample contains about 51,000 clones, about three quarters of which appear only once. Sequenced here: peripheral blood, sampled from a patient treated with radiotherapy plus ipilimumab. These receptors were obtained from a human donor with non-small cell lung cancer whose response to radiotherapy plus ipilimumab could not be evaluated. The CDR3 runs from the conserved cysteine through the conserved F or W. Each record gives: J gene, D gene, clone size, V gene, CDR3 DNA, CDR3 protein. A D gene is named only where the DNA matches it firmly. Clone size, where shown, is once, few, many, or a class for clones that have expanded.

TRBJ2-2 | . | once | TRBV5-6 | TGTGCCAGCAGCCGTAACACCGGGGAGCTGTTTTTT | CASSRNTGELFF
TRBJ1-2 | . | . | TRBV4-3 | TGCGCCAGCAGCCAAGCCACAGCCATTAACTATGGCTACACCTTC | CASSQATAINYGYTF
TRBJ2-7 | . | . | TRBV28 | TGTGCCAGCAGGCGCCCGGGTTACGAGCAGTACTTC | CASRRPGYEQYF
TRBJ2-7 | . | . | TRBV6-5 | TGTGCCAGCAGTTATGACCGGGACAACTCCTACGAGCAGTACTTC | CASSYDRDNSYEQYF
TRBJ2-2 | . | . | TRBV30 | TGTGCCTGGAGTGTAAATATGTTGGGGGAGCTGTTTTTT | CAWSVNMLGELFF
TRBJ2-1 | TRBD2 | . | TRBV5-1 | TGCGCCAGCAGCATCTTGACTAGCGGGGCCAATGAGCAGTTCTTC | CASSILTSGANEQFF
TRBJ2-3 | . | . | TRBV9 | TGTGCCAGCAGCCCCAAAGAGCCCAGGGGCGGATTCACAGATACGCAGTATTTT | CASSPKEPRGGFTDTQYF
TRBJ2-5 | TRBD1 | . | TRBV7-2 | TGTGCCAGCAGCCCAGGACAGGGGGAGACCCAGTACTTC | CASSPGQGETQYF
TRBJ1-5 | TRBD1 | . | TRBV2 | TGTGCCAGCAGCGGGGGCCCGGGACAGGGGAATCCACCCCAGCATTTT | CASSGGPGQGNPPQHF
TRBJ2-1 | TRBD2 | . | TRBV5-1 | TGCGCCAGCGCCTCCCCCGAGGCGGGAGGTCCCCCTTTGGATGAGCAGTTCTTC | CASASPEAGGPPLDEQFF
TRBJ2-5 | . | . | TRBV11-3 | TGTGCCAGCAGCTTTTCGGAGCAAGAGACCCAGTACTTC | CASSFSEQETQYF
TRBJ2-2 | TRBD2 | . | TRBV6-4 | TGTGCCAGCAGTGCTAGCGGGAGGGCTAACACCGGGGAGCTGTTTTTT | CASSASGRANTGELFF
TRBJ2-5 | . | . | TRBV6-5 | TGTGCCAGCAGTTACTCACTCCGGGACTGGCGGGCCCAGTACTTC | CASSYSLRDWRAQYF
TRBJ1-4 | TRBD1 | few | TRBV5-1 | TGCGCCAGCAAGACAGGGGACATTAATGAAAAACTGTTTTTT | CASKTGDINEKLFF
TRBJ1-2 | . | . | TRBV2 | TGTGCCAGCAGTGGGGGAGCGGGGTATGGCTACACCTTC | CASSGGAGYGYTF
TRBJ1-1 | . | . | TRBV5-6 | TGTGCCAGCAGCTTGGGTCCCAGGGGCTTTGTCGCTGAAGCTTTCTTT | CASSLGPRGFVAEAFF
TRBJ1-5 | TRBD1 | . | TRBV5-1 | TGCGCCAGCAGCTGGACAGGCGACTGGAATCAGCCCCAGCATTTT | CASSWTGDWNQPQHF
TRBJ1-2 | TRBD1 | . | TRBV28 | TGTGCCAGCAGCCGATGGGACAGCTCTCCTCGTAACTATGGCTACACCTTC | CASSRWDSSPRNYGYTF
TRBJ2-7 | TRBD2 | . | TRBV6-1 | TGTGCCAGCAGTGGCCGGACTAGCGGGAGCTCCTACGAGCAGTACTTC | CASSGRTSGSSYEQYF
TRBJ1-2 | TRBD1 | . | TRBV28 | TGTGCCAGCAGCCGATATCCGGGACAGACATATGGCTACACCTTC | CASSRYPGQTYGYTF
TRBJ2-5 | . | . | TRBV9 | TGTGCCAGCAGCGTATCGCGGGACGCGAGGGTGGAGACCCAGTACTTC | CASSVSRDARVETQYF
TRBJ2-7 | TRBD1 | once | TRBV7-8 | TGTGCCAGCAGCGCATACAGGGGAAGCGACGAGCAGTACTTC | CASSAYRGSDEQYF
TRBJ1-6 | TRBD1 | . | TRBV7-9 | TGTGCCAGCAGCTTAGCGGGCCCGGGACAGGATAATTCACCCCTCCACTTT | CASSLAGPGQDNSPLHF
TRBJ1-2 | . | . | TRBV2 | TGTGCCAGCAGTGTTCAAAGAGGGCGAGGCTACACCTTC | CASSVQRGRGYTF
TRBJ2-2 | . | . | TRBV5-1 | TGCGCCAGCAGCCCCTCGTCGGGGGGCGCAACTAGGGAGCTGTTTTTT | CASSPSSGGATRELFF
TRBJ2-3 | TRBD2 | . | TRBV4-2 | TGTGCCAGCAGCCAACGTAAGGGGACTAGCGGAACTAGCACAGATACGCAGTATTTT | CASSQRKGTSGTSTDTQYF
TRBJ2-2 | . | . | TRBV4-2 | TGTGCCAGCAGCCAAGAATCTCTGTACACCGGGGAGCTGTTTTTT | CASSQESLYTGELFF
TRBJ1-6 | . | once | TRBV28 | TGTGCCAGCACCTTGGCGCCAGGGGCTAATTCACCCCTCCACTTT | CASTLAPGANSPLHF
TRBJ2-4 | . | . | TRBV7-8 | TGTGCCAGCAGCGCACTAGGAGGCAAAAACATTCAGTACTTC | CASSALGGKNIQYF
TRBJ2-1 | TRBD2 | few | TRBV5-1 | TGCGCCAGCAGCTTGTCTCCAGCGGGAGGGCCAGGGGAGCAGTTCTTC | CASSLSPAGGPGEQFF
TRBJ2-6 | . | once | TRBV18 | TGTGCCAGCTCAGCCCTAACAGGGTCTGGGGCCAACGTCCTGACTTTC | CASSALTGSGANVLTF
TRBJ2-2 | TRBD1 | . | TRBV9 | TGTGCCAGCAGCGTAGATCAGGGGGCGGACACCGGGGAGCTGTTTTTT | CASSVDQGADTGELFF
TRBJ1-1 | . | . | TRBV18 | TGTGCCAGCTCACCGGCAGGCTTGTTGACTGAAGCTTTCTTT | CASSPAGLLTEAFF
TRBJ2-2 | TRBD1 | . | TRBV6-6 | TGTGCCAGCAGGACAGGGGCAGACACCGGGGAACTGTTTTTT | CASRTGADTGELFF
TRBJ2-7 | TRBD2 | . | TRBV6-5 | TGTGCCAGCAGCCCCACTGCGGGGGGATCCTACGAGCAGTACTTC | CASSPTAGGSYEQYF
TRBJ1-5 | . | . | TRBV7-2 | TGTGCCAGCAGCTTACAGGGGAGTAGCAATCAGCCCCAGCATTTT | CASSLQGSSNQPQHF
TRBJ1-4 | . | . | TRBV5-1 | TGCGCCAGCAGCTTAGGGGCTACTGAAAAACTGTTTTTT | CASSLGATEKLFF
TRBJ1-2 | TRBD1 | . | TRBV27 | TGTGCCAGCAGTCCGCGACAGGGGGTGGCCTATGGCTACACCTTC | CASSPRQGVAYGYTF